This T cell receptor (beta chain) came from a study of CD8 T cells in Susac syndrome. The sequenced target, TCR beta, came from blood CD8+ and CD4+ T cells. The V segment lost 1 base and the J segment 5 bases; nucleotides outside the gene matches: 6. Germline V gene lookup returns CDR1 GTSNPN and CDR2 SVGIG (reference sequence). The length of the CDR3 is 16 residues. RNA was extracted with the RNeasy kit, and a quantity of roughly 0.5 to 1 ug was reverse transcribed using random hexamers. TCRdb re-called the immunoSEQ multiplex PCR reads with MiXCR, one entry per CDR3 protein. The sample includes some 210,000 distinct CDR3 sequences, about 94% of them seen just once.

The rearrangement uses TRBV30 and TRBJ2-1; 12 bases match TRBD1. The sequenced material came from CD4+ T cells from PBMCs. The source of this sequence is a human donor with Susac syndrome. CDR3 bases: TGTGCCTGGAGTGCCGCCGGGACAGGGGGCAACAATGAGCAGTTCTTC. This gives the protein CAWSAAGTGGNNEQFF.